Listed below are T cell receptor beta chains from one sample, sequenced in a study of blood T cell repertoires in COVID-19. Sequenced by immunoSEQ multiplex PCR; TCRdb stores in-frame clones only, minus some. The sample has some 300,000 clones, 88% seen once. Material: PBMCs or T cells enriched from blood (not recorded which). Receptors originate from a woman aged 25-40 years who had recovered from COVID-19. CDR3s leave out the opening cysteine and the closing phenylalanine or tryptophan.

ASSDSGEGPCGKIRYEQY | TRBV6-4 | 18
ASSTGGESDEQY | TRBV6-2/TRBV6-3 | 12
ASTHPGASYGYT | TRBV7-9 | 12
ASSPPGTGTTDTQY | TRBV14 | 14
ASSPDRNTGELF | TRBV7-3 | 12
ASSIRQNYGYT | TRBV27 | 11
ASHGQGGVGARNEQY | TRBV10-2 | 15
ASSIGQGLSNQPQH | TRBV19 | 14
ASSVGSGGSYGYT | TRBV9 | 13
ASSVGRRQGRRTDTQY | TRBV9 | 16
ASSESVEGVPSSGANVLT | TRBV10-1 | 18
ASSQVGFSTYEQY | TRBV3-1/TRBV3-2 | 13
ASSDRQGVFSHISETQY | TRBV10-2 | 17
AWSDVDNNSPLH | TRBV30 | 12
ASSLADTTGFLGYGYT | TRBV7-6 | 16
ASSLPRSSYEQY | TRBV7-2 | 12
ASSPPQAGEQY | TRBV9 | 11
ASSLRHSNTEAF | TRBV27 | 12
ASSSGTGFYGYT | TRBV5-1 | 12
ASSGTTGGYSPLH | TRBV25-1 | 13
ASSLKGQAPTYEQY | TRBV7-3 | 14
ASSLVLIQETQY | TRBV5-5 | 12
ASRPGQQNTEAF | TRBV19 | 12
ASSQEDGTYEQY | TRBV4-3 | 12
ASSLAGARYNSPLH | TRBV5-1 | 14
ASSPRQGSNQPQH | TRBV27 | 13
ATEGADTQY | TRBV2 | 9
ASSSRGGQRLEKLF | TRBV6-5 | 14
ASSSGTALSTDTQY | TRBV7-2 | 14